What follows are 10 T cell receptor beta chains derived from one specimen sequenced in a study of T cell responses to AZD1222 COVID-19 vaccine. TCRdb's table, derived via immunoSEQ multiplex PCR, lists solely in-frame clones and lacks some. The sample contains 110,000 to 150,000 clones, approximately 90% of which appear only once. The sample here was peripheral blood, taken on day 0 of AZD1222 vaccination. These receptors came from an adult in good health.

The chain combines TRBV28 with TRBJ1-5; D may be TRBD1 (6 bases). CDR1 is MDHEN, CDR2 SYDVKM, per germline. The CDR3 covers 20 residues. V dropped 5 bases and J dropped 0 bases, with 26 bases sitting between them. The CDR3 DNA follows: TGTGCCAGCAGTCACAAGAGAGGCAGGGGCCTTCTTTATAGCAATCAGCCCCAGCATTTT. As protein: CASSHKRGRGLLYSNQPQHF. Full variable domain (missing parts from reference TRBV28 and TRBJ1-5): DVKVTQSSRYLVKRTGEKVFLECVQDMDHENMFWYRQDPGLGLRLIYFSYDVKMKEKGDIPEGYSVSREKKERFSLILESASTNQTSMYLCASSHKRGRGLLYSNQPQHFGDGTRLSIL.

J is TRBJ1-5 and V is TRBV19; D call uncertain. Germline V gene lookup returns CDR1 LNHDA and CDR2 SQIVND (reference sequence). The V end was cut by 0 bases, the J end by 7 bases, with 7 bases between. This CDR3 comprises 13 residues. The CDR3 bases are TGTGCCAGTAGTATAGAGACGGGACAGCCCCAGCATTTT. It is translated as CASSIETGQPQHF.

The rearrangement uses TRBV6-5 and TRBJ1-5; 9 bases are shared with TRBD1. The CDR3 runs 15 residues. Germline assignment: CDR1 MNHEY and CDR2 SVGAGI. V shed 6 bases and J 5 bases; nucleotides not matched to a gene: 8. Here the CDR3 reads CASRATGGADQPQHF. The CDR3 DNA is TGTGCCAGCAGAGCTACAGGGGGCGCAGATCAGCCCCAGCATTTT.

This chain links TRBV3-1 (or the pseudogene TRBV3-2) with TRBJ2-7; 11 bases agree with TRBD2. Germline V lookup: CDR1 LGHDT, CDR2 YNNKEL (reference sequence). V lost 0 bases and J lost 6; bases outside the gene matches: 1. This CDR3 has 14 residues. The CDR3 region is CASSQDLAGGEQYF. The CDR3 nucleotides are TGTGCCAGCAGCCAAGATCTAGCGGGAGGCGAGCAGTACTTC.

This chain joins TRBV3-1 (or the pseudogene TRBV3-2) and TRBJ2-7; perhaps TRBD2 as D (6 bases). Germline CDR1 and CDR2: LGHDT and YNNKEL (reference sequence). V lost 7 bases and J 5 bases, leaving 18 bases between the germline ends. CDR3 length: 14 amino acids. The DNA for the CDR3 is TGTGCCAGCACCCGGCGGGGTCTTCCCCACGAGCAGTACTTC. Encoded protein: CASTRRGLPHEQYF.

The chain is built from TRBV19 and TRBJ1-1; 8 bases align to TRBD1. Germline loops: CDR1 LNHDA, CDR2 SQIVND (reference sequence). The CDR3 totals 14 residues. The trim removed 6 bases at V and 7 bases at J, leaving 10 bases unmatched. The CDR3 here is CASRDTGGIGEAFF. The CDR3 DNA is TGTGCCAGTAGAGATACAGGGGGTATCGGTGAAGCTTTCTTT.

V and J are TRBV3-1 (or the pseudogene TRBV3-2) and TRBJ1-6; TRBD1 aligns across 9 bases. CDR3 length: 16 residues. Germline-derived CDR1 and CDR2 are LGHDT and YNNKEL (reference sequence). J was trimmed by 11 bases and V by 4 bases; bases with no gene match: 12. CDR3 protein: CASSRTPGQGSPPLHF. The CDR3 coding sequence is TGTGCCAGCAGCCGGACGCCGGGACAGGGATCTCCACCCCTCCACTTT.

This chain links TRBV11-2 with TRBJ2-7; tentatively, D is TRBD2 (5 bases). This CDR3 spans 14 amino acids. Per germline, CDR1 SGHAT and CDR2 FQNNGV. V was cut by 5 bases and J by 0 bases, with 11 bases left in between. CDR3 region: CASSPSGTSYEQYF. CDR3 nucleotide sequence: TGTGCCAGCAGCCCGAGCGGCACCTCCTACGAGCAGTACTTC.

The chain joins TRBV9 to TRBJ1-2; 8 nucleotides match TRBD1. CDR3 length equals 12 residues. With V trimmed by 4 bases and J by 7 bases, 3 bases remained unmatched. In germline, CDR1 is SGDLS, CDR2 YYNGEE. The DNA of the CDR3 is TGTGCCAGCAGCATAGACAGGGGTGGCTACACCTTC. It specifies CASSIDRGGYTF.

This chain uses TRBV23-1 with TRBJ2-7; unclear D gene. TRBV23-1 is an ORF; its function is uncertain. Trimming removed 7 bases from V and 4 bases from J, with 17 bases in between. The length of the CDR3 is 14 residues. The CDR3 region has the DNA TGCGCCAGCACCAGAACCGCCCCTACTTACGAGCAGTACTTC. Translated, it gives CASTRTAPTYEQYF.